This TCR beta chain was retrieved from a study of beta chain features in type 1 diabetes. Findings and limits, study-wide: Patients with type 1 diabetes showed fewer VDJ junction insertions and more deletions.

Comments on this clone: Antigen unknown.

This CDR3 comprises 13 residues. Trimming removed 6 bases from V and 6 bases from J; junction bases left unmatched: 8. CDR1 and CDR2 (germline): SGHRS, YFSETQ. cDNA synthesis used the whole RNA isolate, giving expressed TCRB sequences. The protocol was immunoSEQ multiplex PCR, while the TCRdb copy is restricted to in-frame clones and leaves out a portion. The sample consists of around 170,000 clones, just over 9% of them appearing once. The sample comprised central memory CD4+ T cells from blood. The clonotype was recovered from a woman younger than 30 in good health. The J gene is TRBJ1-1, the V gene TRBV5-1, with 7 bases that match TRBD1. The chain's CDR3 is CASTRDSRSEAFF. The CDR3 nucleotides read TGCGCCAGCACCCGGGACAGTAGGTCTGAAGCTTTCTTT.